This T cell receptor (beta chain) was identified during a study of breast tumors, draining lymph nodes, adjacent tissues. Study-wide findings and caveats: Tumor TCR diversity was below lymph nodes but above nontumor tissue. Compared with basal-like, luminal-like tumors shared significantly more repertoire with nontumor tissue. The lymph node origin of tumor T cells was framed as consistent with a hypothesis, not demonstrated.

Samples came from axillary lymph nodes draining the breast cancer. The CDR3 sequence is 11 residues long. Trimming shortened V by 5 bases and J by 4 bases, and 7 bases separated the two germline ends. Germline V CDR1 and CDR2: DFQATT, SNEGSKA (reference sequence). This clonotype has a count of ten or more. Its antigen is undetermined. From the multiplex PCR reads, TCRdb called clonotypes with MiXCR, one entry per CDR3 protein. The sample holds about 89,000 distinct CDR3 sequences, roughly 30% seen once. The J gene is TRBJ2-3, the V gene TRBV20-1; D gene unclear. The sequencing sample was made of axillary lymph node tissue. The receptor was isolated from a female donor with breast cancer. Some clones in this sample may be carry-over from other donors' samples. CDR3 bases: TGCAGTGCTCGTCTATCAGATACGCAGTATTTT. Encoded protein: CSARLSDTQYF.